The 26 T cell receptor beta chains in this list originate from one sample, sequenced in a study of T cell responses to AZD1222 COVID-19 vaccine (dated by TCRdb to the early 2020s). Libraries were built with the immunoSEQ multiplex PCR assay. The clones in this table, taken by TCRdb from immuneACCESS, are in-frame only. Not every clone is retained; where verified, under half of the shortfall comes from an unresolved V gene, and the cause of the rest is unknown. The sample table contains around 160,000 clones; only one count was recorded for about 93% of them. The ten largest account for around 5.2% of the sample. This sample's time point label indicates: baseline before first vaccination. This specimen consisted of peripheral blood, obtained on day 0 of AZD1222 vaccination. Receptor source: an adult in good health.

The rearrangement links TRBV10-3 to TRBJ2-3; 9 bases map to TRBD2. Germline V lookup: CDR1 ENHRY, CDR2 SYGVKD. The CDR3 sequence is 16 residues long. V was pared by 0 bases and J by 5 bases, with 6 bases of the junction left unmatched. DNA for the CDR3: TGTGCCATCAGTGAGTCTGGGCTAGCGGGAAGAGATACGCAGTATTTT. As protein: CAISESGLAGRDTQYF.

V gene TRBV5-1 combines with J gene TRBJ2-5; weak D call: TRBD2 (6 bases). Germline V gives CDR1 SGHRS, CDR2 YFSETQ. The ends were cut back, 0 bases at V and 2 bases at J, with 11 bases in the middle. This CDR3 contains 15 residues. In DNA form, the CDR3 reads TGCGCCAGCAGCTTGGCGGAGGAGGGGCAAGAGACCCAGTACTTC. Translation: CASSLAEEGQETQYF.

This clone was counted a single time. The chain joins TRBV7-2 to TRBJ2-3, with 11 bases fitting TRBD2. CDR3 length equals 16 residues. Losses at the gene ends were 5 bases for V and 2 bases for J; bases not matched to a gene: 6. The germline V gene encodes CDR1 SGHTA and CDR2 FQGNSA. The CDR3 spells CASSAGTSGLTDTQYF. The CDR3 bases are TGTGCCAGCAGCGCCGGGACTAGCGGCCTCACAGATACGCAGTATTTT.

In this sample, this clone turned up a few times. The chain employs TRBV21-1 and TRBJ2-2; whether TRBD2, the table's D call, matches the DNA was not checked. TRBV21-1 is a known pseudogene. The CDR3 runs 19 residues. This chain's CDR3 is CASSKGALAGGPRTGELFF. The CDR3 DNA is TGTGCCAGCAGCAAAGGGGCACTAGCGGGGGGGCCTAGGACCGGGGAGCTGTTTTTT.

The CDR3 reads CASSSGQHKNQPQHF. CDR3 in DNA: TGCGCCAGCAGCTCGGGACAACACAAAAATCAGCCCCAGCATTTT. The chain joins TRBV10-1 to TRBJ1-5; possibly TRBD1 for D (6 bases). The ends were cut back, 6 bases at V and 4 bases at J, with 16 bases in the middle. CDR3 length equals 15 residues. Germline CDR1 reads WNHNN; CDR2 reads SYGVQD (reference sequence).

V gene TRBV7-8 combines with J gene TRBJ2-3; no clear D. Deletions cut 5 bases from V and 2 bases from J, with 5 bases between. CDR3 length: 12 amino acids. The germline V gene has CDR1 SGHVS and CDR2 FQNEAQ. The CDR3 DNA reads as TGTGCCAGCAGCCGCGCCACAGATACGCAGTATTTT. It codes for CASSRATDTQYF.

The CDR3 DNA is TGTGCCAGCAGCTTTAGTGGGGGGTCCGGGGAGCTGTTTTTT. Its translation: CASSFSGGSGELFF. The rearrangement joins TRBV7-2 to TRBJ2-2; tentative D call: TRBD2 (6 bases). The V end lost 3 bases, the J end lost 6 bases, and 11 bases lay between the germline ends. Looked up from germline, CDR1 is SGHTA and CDR2 is FQGNSA. The CDR3 length is 14 residues. The whole variable domain, filled in from reference TRBV7-2 and TRBJ2-2, reads GAGVSQSPSNKVTEKGKDVELRCDPISGHTALYWYRQSLGQGLEFLIYFQGNSAPDKSGLPSDRFSAERTGGSVSTLTIQRTQQEDSAVYLCASSFSGGSGELFFGEGSRLTVL.

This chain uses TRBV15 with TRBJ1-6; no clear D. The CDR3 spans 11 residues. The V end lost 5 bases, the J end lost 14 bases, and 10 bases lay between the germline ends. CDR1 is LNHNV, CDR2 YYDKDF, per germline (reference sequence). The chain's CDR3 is CATSAGVALHF. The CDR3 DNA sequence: TGTGCCACCAGCGCCGGGGTGGCCCTCCACTTT.

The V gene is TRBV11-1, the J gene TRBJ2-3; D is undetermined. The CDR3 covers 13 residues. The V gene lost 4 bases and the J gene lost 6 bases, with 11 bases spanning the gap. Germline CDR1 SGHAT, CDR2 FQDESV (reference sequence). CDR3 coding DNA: TGTGCCAGCAGCTCCATCGTGGGGGATACGCAGTATTTT. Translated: CASSSIVGDTQYF.

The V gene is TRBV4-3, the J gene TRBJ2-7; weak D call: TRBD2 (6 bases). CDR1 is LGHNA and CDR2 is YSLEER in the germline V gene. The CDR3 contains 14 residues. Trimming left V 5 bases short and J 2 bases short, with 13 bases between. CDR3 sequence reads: CASSDGTDAYEQYF. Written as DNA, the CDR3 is TGCGCCAGCAGCGACGGGACTGACGCCTACGAGCAGTACTTC.

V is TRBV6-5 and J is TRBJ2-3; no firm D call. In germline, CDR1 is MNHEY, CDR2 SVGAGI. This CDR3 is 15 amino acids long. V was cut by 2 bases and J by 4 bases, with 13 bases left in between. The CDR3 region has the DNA TGTGCCAGCAGTTACACCCTACAGCGATCAGATACGCAGTATTTT. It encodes CASSYTLQRSDTQYF.

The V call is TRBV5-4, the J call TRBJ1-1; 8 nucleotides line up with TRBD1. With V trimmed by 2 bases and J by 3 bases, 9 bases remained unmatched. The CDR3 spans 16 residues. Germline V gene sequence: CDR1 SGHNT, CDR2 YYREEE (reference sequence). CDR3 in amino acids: CASSFSRGRGDTEAFF. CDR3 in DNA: TGTGCCAGCAGCTTCAGCAGGGGGCGCGGGGACACTGAAGCTTTCTTT.

The CDR3 is CASSFYGGYGYTF. The CDR3 DNA reads TGTGCCAGCAGTTTTTACGGAGGGTATGGCTACACCTTC. The V call is TRBV12-3 or TRBV12-4, the J call TRBJ1-2; no definite D call. This CDR3 spans 13 amino acids. The V gene lost 3 bases and the J gene lost 5 bases, with 10 bases spanning the gap.

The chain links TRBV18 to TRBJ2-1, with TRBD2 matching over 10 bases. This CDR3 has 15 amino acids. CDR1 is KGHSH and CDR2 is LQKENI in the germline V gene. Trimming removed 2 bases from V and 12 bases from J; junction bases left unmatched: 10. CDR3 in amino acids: CASSPSEGLAVGQFF. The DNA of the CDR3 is TGTGCCAGCTCACCAAGTGAAGGACTAGCGGTGGGGCAGTTCTTC.

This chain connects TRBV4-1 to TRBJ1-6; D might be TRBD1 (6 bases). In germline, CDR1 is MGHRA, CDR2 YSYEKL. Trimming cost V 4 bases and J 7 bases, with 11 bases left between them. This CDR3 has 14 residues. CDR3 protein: CASSPPGANSPLHF. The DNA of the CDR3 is TGCGCCAGCAGCCCCCCAGGGGCCAATTCACCCCTCCACTTT.

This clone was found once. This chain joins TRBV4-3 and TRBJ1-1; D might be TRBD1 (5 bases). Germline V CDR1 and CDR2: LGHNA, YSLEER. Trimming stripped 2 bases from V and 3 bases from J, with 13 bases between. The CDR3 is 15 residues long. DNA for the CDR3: TGCGCCAGCAGCCAACCGGGGAGGGGTGACACTGAAGCTTTCTTT. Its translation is CASSQPGRGDTEAFF.

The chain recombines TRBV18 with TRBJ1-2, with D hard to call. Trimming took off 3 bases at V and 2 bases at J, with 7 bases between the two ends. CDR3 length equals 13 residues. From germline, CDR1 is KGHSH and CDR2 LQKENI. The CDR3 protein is CASSPGINYGYTF. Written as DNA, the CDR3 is TGTGCCAGCTCACCGGGCATAAACTATGGCTACACCTTC.

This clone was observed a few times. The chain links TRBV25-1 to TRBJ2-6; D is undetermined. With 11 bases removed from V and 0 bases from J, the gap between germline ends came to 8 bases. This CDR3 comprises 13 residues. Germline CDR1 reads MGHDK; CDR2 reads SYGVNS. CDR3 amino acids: CAHAASGANVLTF. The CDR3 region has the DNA TGTGCCCACGCGGCCTCTGGGGCCAACGTCCTGACTTTC.

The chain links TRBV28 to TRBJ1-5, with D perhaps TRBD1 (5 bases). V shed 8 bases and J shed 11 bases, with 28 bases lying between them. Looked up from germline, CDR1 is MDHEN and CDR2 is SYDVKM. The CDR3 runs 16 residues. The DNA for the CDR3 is TGTGCCAGCTGCACGGGGGGTTATAGGGCCCCTTTATCCCAGCATTTT. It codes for CASCTGGYRAPLSQHF.

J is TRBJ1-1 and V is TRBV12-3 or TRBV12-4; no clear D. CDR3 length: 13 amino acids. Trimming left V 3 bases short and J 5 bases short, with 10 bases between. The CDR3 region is CASSFRVGTEAFF. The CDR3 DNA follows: TGTGCCAGCAGTTTTAGGGTGGGGACTGAAGCTTTCTTT.

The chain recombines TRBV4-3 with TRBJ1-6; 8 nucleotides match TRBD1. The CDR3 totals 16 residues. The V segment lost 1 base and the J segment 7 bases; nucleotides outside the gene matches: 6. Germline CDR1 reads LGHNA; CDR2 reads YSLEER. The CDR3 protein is CASSQGWTGSNSPLHF. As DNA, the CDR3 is TGCGCCAGCAGCCAAGGATGGACAGGGAGCAATTCACCCCTCCACTTT.

The CDR3 nucleotides are TGCGCCAGCAGCCAAGGTTTAACCCCTAGCGGGTCCACCCAGTACTTC. Amino acids: CASSQGLTPSGSTQYF. V and J are TRBV4-1 and TRBJ2-5; 8 bases agree with TRBD2. V trimming: 1 base; J trimming: 8 bases; junction bases outside the gene matches: 12. CDR3 length: 16 amino acids. The germline V gene encodes CDR1 MGHRA and CDR2 YSYEKL.

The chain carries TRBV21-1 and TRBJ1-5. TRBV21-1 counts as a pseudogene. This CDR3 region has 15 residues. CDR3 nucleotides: TGTGCCAGCAGCAAAGACGAGGGTCCCAATCAGCCCCAGCATTTT. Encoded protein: CASSKDEGPNQPQHF.

Written as DNA, the CDR3 is TGTGCCAGCAGCTTAGAGGATGGGGCCGGCGGCTACACCTTC. It codes for CASSLEDGAGGYTF. The chain is built from TRBV11-1 and TRBJ1-2, with D possibly being TRBD1 (5 bases). The CDR3 consists of 14 residues. The V end was cut by 1 base, the J end by 8 bases, with 14 bases between. CDR1 and CDR2 (germline): SGHAT, FQDESV (reference sequence).

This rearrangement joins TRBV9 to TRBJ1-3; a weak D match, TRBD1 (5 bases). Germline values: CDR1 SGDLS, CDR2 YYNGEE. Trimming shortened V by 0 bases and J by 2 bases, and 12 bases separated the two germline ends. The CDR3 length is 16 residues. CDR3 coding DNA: TGTGCCAGCAGCGTAGCCCCTACGGGGCCTGGAAACACCATATATTTT. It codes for CASSVAPTGPGNTIYF.

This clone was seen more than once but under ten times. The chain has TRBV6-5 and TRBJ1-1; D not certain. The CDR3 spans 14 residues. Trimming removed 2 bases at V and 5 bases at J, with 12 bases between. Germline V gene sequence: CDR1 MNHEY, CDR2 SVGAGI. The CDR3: CASSYRVRETEAFF. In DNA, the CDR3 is TGTGCCAGCAGTTACAGGGTAAGGGAAACTGAAGCTTTCTTT.